The source of this T cell receptor (beta chain) is a study of shared clonotypes between healthy human individuals. Study details: Sampling drew on donors who were a couple of women and a few men aged 18 to 49. Study-wide results and caveats: Memory subsets had estimated richness that was generally smaller than that of naive subsets. The donor pool, a small one, limited the genetic and exposure-history diversity represented. Clonotypes that were shared across four donors made up approximately 5.1% of naive CD4 clonotypes.

Comment on this clone: The target antigen is unknown.

Assay: immunoSEQ multiplex PCR; the TCRdb copy retains only in-frame clones and omits some. The data hold around 510,000 clones, with about 96% observed a single time. The clonotype comes from a woman in her twenties or thirties in good health. Sequencing input: naive CD4+ T cells sorted from blood. The subset is: CD45RA+ positively selected.

CDR3 DNA sequence: TGTGCCAGCAGCACGGGGGGGCGCGGGAGGGCCGTCAATGAGCAGTTCTTC. Translated, it gives CASSTGGRGRAVNEQFF. The chain links TRBV5-5 to TRBJ2-1; TRBD2 agrees at 9 bases. There are 17 residues in the CDR3. With V trimmed by 4 bases and J by 6 bases, 14 bases remained unmatched. Germline loops: CDR1 SGHKS, CDR2 YYEKEE (reference sequence). Full variable domain (rest looked up from reference TRBV5-5 and TRBJ2-1): DAGVTQSPTHLIKTRGQQVTLRCSPISGHKSVSWYQQVLGQGPQFIFQYYEKEERGRGNFPDRFSARQFPNYSSELNVNALLLGDSALYLCASSTGGRGRAVNEQFFGPGTRLTVL.